This entry features one T cell receptor beta chain sequence. Its antigen is still unknown. It was through 5'RACE template switching that TCR cDNA was made, with a universal primer site and UMIs added. MiXCR, run by TCRdb on the 5' RACE reads, gives a single entry per CDR3 protein. The data show a few hundred thousand distinct CDR3 sequences, with about 4% seen just once and less than 25% held by the top ten. This sample was included in a study of T cells after yellow fever vaccination. Germline assignment: CDR1 SNHLY and CDR2 FYNNEI. The germline V and J ends were trimmed by 2 bases and 0 bases, with 4 bases remaining between them. CDR3 length: 13 residues. Notes on the study in general: Within FACS-sorted repertoires, abundant clonotypes contaminating from the bulk population could be present.

This clonotype was obtained from a young man who received the YFV17D yellow fever vaccine. Specimen: PBMCs, collected 5 days after the yellow fever booster vaccination. The chain employs TRBV2 and TRBJ1-1; unclear D gene. This chain's CDR3 is CASSERMNTEAFF. The DNA for the CDR3 is TGTGCCAGCAGTGAACGCATGAACACTGAAGCTTTCTTT.